These 19 T cell receptor beta chains came from one sample sequenced in a study of blood T cell repertoires in COVID-19. Only in-frame clones appear in the TCRdb table, and some are missing; sequencing was by immunoSEQ multiplex PCR. The profile shows a few hundred thousand clones, 85% to 90% of them singletons. What was sequenced was peripheral blood. All receptors come from a woman aged 55 to 70 with COVID-19, enrolled during active disease.

The V call is TRBV2, the J call TRBJ1-4; D is undetermined. V gave up 4 bases and J gave up 0 bases, with 6 bases separating them. The CDR3 runs to 14 residues. CDR1 is SNHLY and CDR2 is FYNNEI in the germline V gene. CDR3 coding DNA: TGTGCCAGCAGTGGGAGTACAACTAATGAAAAACTGTTTTTT. This codes for CASSGSTTNEKLFF.

The chain uses TRBV3-1 (or the pseudogene TRBV3-2) and TRBJ2-1, with 8 bases that match TRBD2. The CDR3 loop spans 15 amino acids. V lost 8 bases to trimming and J lost 0 bases; unmatched junction nucleotides: 6. CDR1 is LGHDT and CDR2 is YNNKEL in the germline V gene (reference sequence). Here the CDR3 reads CASDGGGSSYNEQFF. DNA of the CDR3: TGTGCCAGCGATGGCGGGGGGTCCTCCTACAATGAGCAGTTCTTC.

This clone was seen once. The V gene is TRBV30, the J gene TRBJ2-7, with D hard to call. The CDR3 length is 13 residues. Germline assignment: CDR1 GTSNPN and CDR2 SVGIG (reference sequence). Trimming shortened V by 2 bases and J by 0 bases, and 8 bases separated the two germline ends. The CDR3 nucleotides are TGTGCCTGGAGTTCCAGGCACTCCTACGAGCAGTACTTC. Translation gives CAWSSRHSYEQYF.

This clone was detected only once. The chain recombines TRBV18 with TRBJ2-7, with 9 bases matching TRBD1. There are 17 residues in the CDR3. Germline assignment: CDR1 KGHSH and CDR2 LQKENI. After removal of 0 bases from V and 4 bases from J, the junction contained 10 bases not matched to a gene. The CDR3 here is CASSPPMAGTGTYEQYF. The CDR3 nucleotides are TGTGCCAGCTCACCACCGATGGCCGGGACAGGGACTTACGAGCAGTACTTC.

The chain recombines TRBV6-5 with TRBJ1-2, with 10 bases matching TRBD1. With 8 bases clipped from V and 5 bases from J, the junction kept 5 bases outside the gene matches. The CDR3 spans 13 residues. Per the germline V gene, CDR1 is MNHEY and CDR2 is SVGAGI. The CDR3 DNA reads as TGTGCCAGCTGCCGACAGGGGGCTTATGGCTACACCTTC. It specifies CASCRQGAYGYTF.

The chain combines TRBV6-5 with TRBJ2-2; D remains unclear. The CDR3 is 13 amino acids. V lost 6 bases to trimming and J lost 7 bases, with 12 bases between them. Germline CDR1 and CDR2: MNHEY and SVGAGI. The CDR3 reads CASRALGGGELFF. As DNA, the CDR3 is TGTGCCAGCAGAGCGCTAGGTGGCGGGGAGCTGTTTTTT.

V is TRBV5-1 and J is TRBJ2-1; the D gene is possibly TRBD2 (8 bases). Germline V gene lookup returns CDR1 SGHRS and CDR2 YFSETQ. The CDR3 totals 16 residues. V lost 4 bases, J lost 4 bases, and 18 bases lay in between. The CDR3 nucleotides read TGCGCCAGCAGCCCCGGAGGGGGCGGGGGGTACAATGAGCAGTTCTTC. It translates to CASSPGGGGGYNEQFF. The full variable domain, completed using reference TRBV5-1 and TRBJ2-1, is KAGVTQTPRYLIKTRGQQVTLSCSPISGHRSVSWYQQTPGQGLQFLFEYFSETQRNKGNFPGRFSGRQFSNSRSEMNVSTLELGDSALYLCASSPGGGGGYNEQFFGPGTRLTVL.

The rearrangement links TRBV4-3 to TRBJ1-2; the D is unclear. V lost 0 bases and J 4 bases, leaving 6 bases between the germline ends. Germline V gene data show CDR1 as LGHNA and CDR2 as YSLEER. This CDR3 has 13 amino acids. The CDR3 nucleotides read TGCGCCAGCAGCCAAGAACAAAGCTATGGCTACACCTTC. This gives the protein CASSQEQSYGYTF.

J is TRBJ1-2 and V is TRBV12-5; 8 bases fit TRBD1. The length of the CDR3 is 14 residues. Germline V gene data show CDR1 as LGHNT and CDR2 as FRNRAP. V was pared by 5 bases and J by 5 bases, with 7 bases of the junction left unmatched. The DNA of the CDR3 is TGTGCTAGTGGTGCCGTCGGACAGGGATATGGCTACACCTTC. Encoded protein: CASGAVGQGYGYTF.

The J gene is TRBJ2-5, the V gene TRBV14; D is ambiguous. In germline, CDR1 is SGHDN, CDR2 FVKESK. V gave up 1 base and J gave up 5 bases, with 5 bases separating them. The CDR3 length is 12 residues. The CDR3 reads CASSQVRETQYF. CDR3 coding DNA: TGTGCCAGCAGCCAAGTTCGGGAGACCCAGTACTTC.

J is TRBJ1-1 and V is TRBV5-5; a weak D match, TRBD1 (6 bases). Germline V gene sequence: CDR1 SGHKS, CDR2 YYEKEE (reference sequence). The V end lost 0 bases, the J end lost 5 bases, and 11 bases lay between the germline ends. CDR3 length equals 14 residues. The CDR3 region is CASSLEGVGTEAFF. The CDR3, as DNA: TGTGCCAGCAGCTTGGAGGGGGTGGGAACTGAAGCTTTCTTT.

The DNA for the CDR3 is TGTGCCAGTAGTATAGTGGCGGGACAGGGGAATCAGCCCCAGCATTTT. Encoded protein: CASSIVAGQGNQPQHF. The chain is built from TRBV19 and TRBJ1-5, with 10 bases aligning to TRBD1. The J segment lost 4 bases and the V segment lost 1 base, leaving 4 bases of the junction unmatched. Germline CDR1 and CDR2: LNHDA and SQIVND (reference sequence). There are 16 residues in the CDR3.

The V and J genes are TRBV5-4 and TRBJ2-2; TRBD2 might be the D (6 bases). The CDR3 is 15 residues long. Germline assignment: CDR1 SGHNT and CDR2 YYREEE (reference sequence). Trimming pared 4 bases from V and 0 bases from J, leaving 10 bases between. CDR3 nucleotides: TGTGCCAGCAGCCACGGGGGAACGAACACCGGGGAGCTGTTTTTT. Translated: CASSHGGTNTGELFF.

The V gene is TRBV7-8, the J gene TRBJ1-5; TRBD1 matches at 7 bases. The CDR3 totals 16 residues. V trimming: 1 base; J trimming: 4 bases; junction bases outside the gene matches: 7. CDR1 and CDR2 from the germline V gene are SGHVS and FQNEAQ. CDR3 region: CASSLVVGGPNQPQHF. The CDR3 DNA reads TGTGCCAGCAGCTTAGTGGTAGGGGGCCCAAATCAGCCCCAGCATTTT.

CDR3 region: CASSLARGHYEQYF. CDR3 in DNA: TGTGCCAGCAGCTTGGCTAGAGGACACTACGAGCAGTACTTC. This rearrangement joins TRBV5-6 to TRBJ2-7, with D possibly TRBD1 on 5 matching bases. This CDR3 comprises 14 residues. CDR1 is SGHDT, CDR2 YYEEEE, per germline. Trimming took 0 bases from V and 3 from J, leaving 10 bases between them. Variable domain in full (rest from reference TRBV5-6 and TRBJ2-7): DAGVTQSPTHLIKTRGQQVTLRCSPKSGHDTVSWYQQALGQGPQFIFQYYEEEERQRGNFPDRFSGHQFPNYSSELNVNALLLGDSALYLCASSLARGHYEQYFGPGTRLTVT.

The chain joins TRBV15 to TRBJ2-7; D remains ambiguous. Trimming left V 0 bases short and J 5 bases short, with 8 bases between. There are 13 residues in the CDR3. Germline lookup yields CDR1 LNHNV and CDR2 YYDKDF (reference sequence). CDR3 protein: CATSRDPVHEQYF. The DNA for the CDR3 is TGTGCCACCAGCAGAGATCCGGTACACGAGCAGTACTTC.

This clone was seen a few times. The chain has TRBV5-4 and TRBJ1-5; TRBD1 matches 7 bases. Germline V gene data show CDR1 as SGHNT and CDR2 as YYREEE (reference sequence). Trimming removed 4 bases from V and 7 bases from J; junction bases left unmatched: 8. CDR3 length equals 14 residues. This chain's CDR3 is CASSRRGSRQPQHF. The CDR3 coding sequence is TGTGCCAGCAGCCGCAGGGGGTCCAGGCAGCCCCAGCATTTT.

The CDR3 sequence is CASSGLGQDNSPLHF. The CDR3 nucleotides are TGTGCCAGCAGTGGCTTAGGACAGGATAATTCACCCCTCCACTTT. V usage is TRBV9 and J usage is TRBJ1-6, with 7 bases fitting TRBD1. The length of the CDR3 is 15 residues. V lost 5 bases, J lost 5 bases, and 7 bases stayed unmatched. Germline CDR1 SGDLS, CDR2 YYNGEE.

The table lists this clone with a count of one. V and J are TRBV20-1 and TRBJ1-1; D is undetermined. CDR1 and CDR2 from the germline V gene are DFQATT and SNEGSKA (reference sequence). The CDR3 covers 11 residues. Trimming stripped 3 bases from V and 5 bases from J, with 7 bases between. This CDR3 is CSARYRTEAFF. The CDR3 DNA is TGCAGTGCTAGGTATCGGACTGAAGCTTTCTTT.